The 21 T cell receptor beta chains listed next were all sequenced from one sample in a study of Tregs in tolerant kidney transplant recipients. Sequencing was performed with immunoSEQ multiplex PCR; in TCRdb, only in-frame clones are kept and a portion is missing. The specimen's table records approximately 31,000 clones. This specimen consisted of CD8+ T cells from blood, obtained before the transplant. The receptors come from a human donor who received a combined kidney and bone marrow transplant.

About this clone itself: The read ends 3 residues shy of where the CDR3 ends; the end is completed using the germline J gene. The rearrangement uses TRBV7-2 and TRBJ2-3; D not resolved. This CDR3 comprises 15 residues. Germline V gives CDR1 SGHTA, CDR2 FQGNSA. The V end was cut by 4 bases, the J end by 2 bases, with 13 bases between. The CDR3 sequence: CASSSYGSSTDTQYF. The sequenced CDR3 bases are TGTGCCAGCAGCTCCTATGGTTCATCCACAGATACG.

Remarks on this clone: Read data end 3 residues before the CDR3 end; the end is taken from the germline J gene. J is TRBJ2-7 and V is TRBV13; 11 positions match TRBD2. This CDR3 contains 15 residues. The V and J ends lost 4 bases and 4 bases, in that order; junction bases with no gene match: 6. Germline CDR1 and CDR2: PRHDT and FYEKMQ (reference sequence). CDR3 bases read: TGTGCCAGCAGCTCAACTAGCGGGAGTGTATACGAG. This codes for CASSSTSGSVYE. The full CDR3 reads CASSSTSGSVYEQYF.

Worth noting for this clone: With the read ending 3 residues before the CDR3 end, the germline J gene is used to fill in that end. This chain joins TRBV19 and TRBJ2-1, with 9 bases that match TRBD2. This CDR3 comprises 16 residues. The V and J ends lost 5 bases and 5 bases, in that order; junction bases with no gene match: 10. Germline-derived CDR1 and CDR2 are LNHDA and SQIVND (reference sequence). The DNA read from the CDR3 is TGTGCCAGTAGTCCCCGAGCGGGGGGTTCGAACAATGAG. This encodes CASSPRAGGSNNE. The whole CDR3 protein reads CASSPRAGGSNNEQFF.

The DNA read from the CDR3 is TGTGCCAGCAGTGAGTGGGACAGCCATCAGCCC. Its protein product is CASSEWDSHQP. The full CDR3 is CASSEWDSHQPQHF. The rearrangement links TRBV2 to TRBJ1-5; 7 nucleotides align to TRBD1. The read falls 3 residues short of the CDR3 end, and the missing part is taken from the germline J gene. Germline V CDR1 and CDR2: SNHLY, FYNNEI. The CDR3 extends over 14 amino acids. The J segment lost 5 bases and the V segment lost 3 bases, leaving 4 bases of the junction unmatched.

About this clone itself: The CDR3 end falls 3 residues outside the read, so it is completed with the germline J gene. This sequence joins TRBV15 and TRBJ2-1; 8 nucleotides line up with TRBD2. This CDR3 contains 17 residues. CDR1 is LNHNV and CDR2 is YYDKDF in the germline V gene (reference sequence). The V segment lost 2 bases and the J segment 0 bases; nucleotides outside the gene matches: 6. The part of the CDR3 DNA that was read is TGTGCCACCAGCAGAAAGGTAGCGGGGAGCTCCTACAATGAG. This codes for CATSRKVAGSSYNE. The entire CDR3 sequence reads CATSRKVAGSSYNEQFF.

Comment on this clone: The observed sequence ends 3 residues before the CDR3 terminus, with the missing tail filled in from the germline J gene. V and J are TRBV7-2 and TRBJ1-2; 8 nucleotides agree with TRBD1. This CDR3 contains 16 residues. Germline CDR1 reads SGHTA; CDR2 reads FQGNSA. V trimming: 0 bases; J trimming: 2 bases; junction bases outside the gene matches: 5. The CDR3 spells CASSLALGQGNYGYTF. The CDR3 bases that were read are TGTGCCAGCAGCTTAGCGCTAGGACAGGGCAACTATGGC. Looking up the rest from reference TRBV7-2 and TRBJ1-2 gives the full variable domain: GAGVSQSPSNKVTEKGKDVELRCDPISGHTALYWYRQSLGQGLEFLIYFQGNSAPDKSGLPSDRFSAERTGGSVSTLTIQRTQQEDSAVYLCASSLALGQGNYGYTFGSGTRLTVV.

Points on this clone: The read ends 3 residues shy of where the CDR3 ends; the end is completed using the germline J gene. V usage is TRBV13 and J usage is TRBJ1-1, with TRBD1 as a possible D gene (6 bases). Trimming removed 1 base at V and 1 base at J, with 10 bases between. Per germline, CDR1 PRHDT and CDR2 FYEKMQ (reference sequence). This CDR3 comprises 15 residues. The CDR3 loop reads CASSLAAGENTEAFF. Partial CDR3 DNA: TGTGCCAGCAGCTTAGCTGCAGGGGAGAACACTGAA.

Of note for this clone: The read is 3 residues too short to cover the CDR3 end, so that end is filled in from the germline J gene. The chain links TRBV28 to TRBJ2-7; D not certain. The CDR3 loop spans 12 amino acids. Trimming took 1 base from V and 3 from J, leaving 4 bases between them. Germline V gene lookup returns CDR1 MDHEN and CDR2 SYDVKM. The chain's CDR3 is CASSLSYYEQYF. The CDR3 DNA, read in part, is TGTGCCAGCAGTTTATCCTACTACGAG.

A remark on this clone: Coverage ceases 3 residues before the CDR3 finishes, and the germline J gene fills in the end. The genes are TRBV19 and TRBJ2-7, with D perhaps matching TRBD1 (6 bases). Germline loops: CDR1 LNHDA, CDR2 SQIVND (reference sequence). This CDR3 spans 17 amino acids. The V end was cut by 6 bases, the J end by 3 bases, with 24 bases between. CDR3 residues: CASRGLKGAGALYEQYF. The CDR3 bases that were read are TGTGCCAGTAGGGGATTGAAAGGCGCAGGGGCCCTCTACGAG.

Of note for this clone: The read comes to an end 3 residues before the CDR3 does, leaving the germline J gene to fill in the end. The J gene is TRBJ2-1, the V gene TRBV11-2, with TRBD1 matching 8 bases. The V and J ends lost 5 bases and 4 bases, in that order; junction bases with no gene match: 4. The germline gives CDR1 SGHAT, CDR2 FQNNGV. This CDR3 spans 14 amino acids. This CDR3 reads CASSGQGLYNEQFF. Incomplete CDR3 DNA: TGTGCCAGCAGCGGACAGGGACTTTACAATGAG. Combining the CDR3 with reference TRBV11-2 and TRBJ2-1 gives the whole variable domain EAGVAQSPRYKIIEKRQSVAFWCNPISGHATLYWYQQILGQGPKLLIQFQNNGVVDDSQLPKDRFSAERLKGVDSTLKIQPAKLEDSAVYLCASSGQGLYNEQFFGPGTRLTVL.

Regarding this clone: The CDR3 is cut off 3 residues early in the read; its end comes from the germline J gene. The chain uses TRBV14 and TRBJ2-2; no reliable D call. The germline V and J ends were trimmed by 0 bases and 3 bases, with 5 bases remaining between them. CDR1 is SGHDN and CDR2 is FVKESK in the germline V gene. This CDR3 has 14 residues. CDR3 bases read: TGTGCCAGCAGCCAAGATTCGTACACCGGGGAG. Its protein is CASSQDSYTGE. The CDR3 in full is CASSQDSYTGELFF. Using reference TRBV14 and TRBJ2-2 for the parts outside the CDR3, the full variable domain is EAGVTQFPSHSVIEKGQTVTLRCDPISGHDNLYWYRRVMGKEIKFLLHFVKESKQDESGMPNNRFLAERTGGTYSTLKVQPAELEDSGVYFCASSQDSYTGELFFGEGSRLTVL.

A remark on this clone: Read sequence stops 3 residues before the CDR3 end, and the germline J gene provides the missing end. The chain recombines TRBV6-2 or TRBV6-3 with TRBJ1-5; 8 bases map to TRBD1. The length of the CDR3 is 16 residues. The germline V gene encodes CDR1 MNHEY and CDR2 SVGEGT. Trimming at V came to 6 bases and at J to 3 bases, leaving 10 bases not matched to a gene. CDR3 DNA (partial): TGTGCCAGCAGCCTGATGACAGGGGTTCCCAATCAGCCC. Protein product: CASSLMTGVPNQP. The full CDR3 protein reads CASSLMTGVPNQPQHF.

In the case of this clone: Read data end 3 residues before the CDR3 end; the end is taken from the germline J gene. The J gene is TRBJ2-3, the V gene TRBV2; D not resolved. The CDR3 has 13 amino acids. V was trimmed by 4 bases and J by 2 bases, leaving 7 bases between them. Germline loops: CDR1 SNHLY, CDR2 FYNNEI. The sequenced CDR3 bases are TGTGCCAGCAGTGTCTATTACACAGATACG. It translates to CASSVYYTDT. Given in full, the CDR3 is CASSVYYTDTQYF.

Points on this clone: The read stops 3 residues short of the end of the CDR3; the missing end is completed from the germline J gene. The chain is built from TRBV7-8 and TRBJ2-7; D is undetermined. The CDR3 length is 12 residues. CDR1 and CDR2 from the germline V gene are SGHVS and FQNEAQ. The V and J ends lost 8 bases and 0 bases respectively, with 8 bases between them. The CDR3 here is CASQSFSYEQYF. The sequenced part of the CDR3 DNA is TGTGCCAGCCAGTCATTCTCCTACGAG.

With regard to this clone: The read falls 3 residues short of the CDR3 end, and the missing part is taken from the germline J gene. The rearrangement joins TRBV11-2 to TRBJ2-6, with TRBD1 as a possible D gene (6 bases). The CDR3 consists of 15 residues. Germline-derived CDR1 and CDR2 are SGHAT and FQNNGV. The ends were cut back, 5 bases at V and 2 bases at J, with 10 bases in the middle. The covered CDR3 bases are TGTGCCAGCAGCCTGGGGGCCACTGGGGCCAACGTC. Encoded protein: CASSLGATGANV. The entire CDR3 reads CASSLGATGANVLTF.

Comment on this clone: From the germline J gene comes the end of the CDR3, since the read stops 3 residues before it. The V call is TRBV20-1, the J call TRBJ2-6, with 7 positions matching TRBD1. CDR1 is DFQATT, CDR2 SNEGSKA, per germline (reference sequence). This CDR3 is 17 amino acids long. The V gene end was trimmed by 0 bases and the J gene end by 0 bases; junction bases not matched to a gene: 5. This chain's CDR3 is CSARDRDRASGANVLTF. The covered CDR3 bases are TGCAGTGCTAGAGACCGGGACAGAGCCTCTGGGGCCAACGTC.

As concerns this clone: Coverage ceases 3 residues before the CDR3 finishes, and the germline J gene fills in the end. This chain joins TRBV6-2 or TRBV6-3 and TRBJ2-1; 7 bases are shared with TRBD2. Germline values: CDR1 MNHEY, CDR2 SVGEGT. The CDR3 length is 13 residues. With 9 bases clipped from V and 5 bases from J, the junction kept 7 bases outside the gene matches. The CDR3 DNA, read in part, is TGTGCCAGTGACGGGACTATCGACAATGAG. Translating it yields CASDGTIDNE. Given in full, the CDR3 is CASDGTIDNEQFF.

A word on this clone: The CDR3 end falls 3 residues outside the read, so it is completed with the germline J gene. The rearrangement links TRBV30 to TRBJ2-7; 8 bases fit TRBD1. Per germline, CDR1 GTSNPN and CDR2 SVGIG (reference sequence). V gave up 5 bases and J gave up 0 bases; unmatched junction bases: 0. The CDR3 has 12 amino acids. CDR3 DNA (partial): TGTGCCTGGGGGACAGGCTCCTACGAG. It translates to CAWGTGSYE. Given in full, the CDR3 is CAWGTGSYEQYF.

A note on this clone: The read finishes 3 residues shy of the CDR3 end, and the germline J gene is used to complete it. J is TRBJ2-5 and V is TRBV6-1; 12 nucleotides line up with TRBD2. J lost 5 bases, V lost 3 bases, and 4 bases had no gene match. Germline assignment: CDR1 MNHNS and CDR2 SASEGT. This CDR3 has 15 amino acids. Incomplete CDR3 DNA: TGTGCCAGCAGTGATACCCTAGCGGGAGGGGAGACC. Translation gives CASSDTLAGGET. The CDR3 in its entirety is CASSDTLAGGETQYF.

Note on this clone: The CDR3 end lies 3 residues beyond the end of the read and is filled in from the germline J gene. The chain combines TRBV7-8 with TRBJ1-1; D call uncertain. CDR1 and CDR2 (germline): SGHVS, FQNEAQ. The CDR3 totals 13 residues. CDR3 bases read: TGTGCCAGCAGCTTAGCTAGCTACCCCGAA. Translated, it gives CASSLASYPE. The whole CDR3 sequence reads CASSLASYPEAFF.

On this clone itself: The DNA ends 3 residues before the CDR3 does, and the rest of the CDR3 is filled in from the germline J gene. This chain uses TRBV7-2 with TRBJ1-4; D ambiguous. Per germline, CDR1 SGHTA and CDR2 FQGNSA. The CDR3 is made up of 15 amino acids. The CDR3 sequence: CASSPRPGATIQLFF. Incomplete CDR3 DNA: TGTGCCAGCAGTCCAAGACCAGGAGCGACTATACAA.